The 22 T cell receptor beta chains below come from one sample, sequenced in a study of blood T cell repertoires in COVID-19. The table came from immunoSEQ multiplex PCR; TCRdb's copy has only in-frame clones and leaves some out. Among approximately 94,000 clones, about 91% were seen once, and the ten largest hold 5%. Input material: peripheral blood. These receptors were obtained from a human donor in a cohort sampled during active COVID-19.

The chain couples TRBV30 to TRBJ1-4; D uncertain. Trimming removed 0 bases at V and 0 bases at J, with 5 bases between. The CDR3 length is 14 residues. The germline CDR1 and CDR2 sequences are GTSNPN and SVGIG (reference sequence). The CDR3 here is CAWSVQPTNEKLFF. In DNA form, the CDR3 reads TGTGCCTGGAGTGTACAACCAACTAATGAAAAACTGTTTTTT. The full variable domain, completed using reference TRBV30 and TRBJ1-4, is SQTIHQWPATLVQPVGSPLSLECTVEGTSNPNLYWYRQAAGRGLQLLFYSVGIGQISSEVPQNLSASRPQDRQFILSSKKLLLSDSGFYLCAWSVQPTNEKLFFGSGTQLSVL.

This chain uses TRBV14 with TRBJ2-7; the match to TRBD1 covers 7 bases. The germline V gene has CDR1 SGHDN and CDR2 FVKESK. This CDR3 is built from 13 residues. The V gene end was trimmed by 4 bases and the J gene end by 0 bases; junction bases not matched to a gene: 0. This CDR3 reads CASSRTGSYEQYF. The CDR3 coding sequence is TGTGCCAGCAGCCGGACAGGCTCCTACGAGCAGTACTTC.

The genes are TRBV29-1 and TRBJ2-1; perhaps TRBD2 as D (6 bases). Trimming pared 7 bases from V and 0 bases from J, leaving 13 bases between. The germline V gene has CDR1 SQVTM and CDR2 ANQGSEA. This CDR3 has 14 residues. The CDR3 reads CSAPGSPSYNEQFF. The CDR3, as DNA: TGCAGCGCCCCCGGGAGCCCCTCCTACAATGAGCAGTTCTTC.

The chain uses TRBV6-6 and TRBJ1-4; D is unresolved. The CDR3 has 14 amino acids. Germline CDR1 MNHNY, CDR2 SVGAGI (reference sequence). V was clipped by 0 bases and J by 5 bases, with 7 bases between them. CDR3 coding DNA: TGTGCCAGCAGTTACTCAGCGGGGAATGAAAAACTGTTTTTT. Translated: CASSYSAGNEKLFF.

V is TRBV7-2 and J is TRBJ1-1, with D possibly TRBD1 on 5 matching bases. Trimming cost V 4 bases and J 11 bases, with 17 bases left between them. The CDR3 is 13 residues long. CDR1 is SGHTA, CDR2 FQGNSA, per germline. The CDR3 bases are TGTGCCAGCAGCTGGATTAACAGGCCTACCGCTTTCTTT. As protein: CASSWINRPTAFF.

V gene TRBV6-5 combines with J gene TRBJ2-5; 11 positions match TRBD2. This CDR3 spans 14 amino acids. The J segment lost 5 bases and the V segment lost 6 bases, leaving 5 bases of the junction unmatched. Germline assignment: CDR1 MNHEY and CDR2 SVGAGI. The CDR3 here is CASSVAGGPETQYF. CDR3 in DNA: TGTGCCAGCAGCGTAGCGGGAGGGCCGGAGACCCAGTACTTC.

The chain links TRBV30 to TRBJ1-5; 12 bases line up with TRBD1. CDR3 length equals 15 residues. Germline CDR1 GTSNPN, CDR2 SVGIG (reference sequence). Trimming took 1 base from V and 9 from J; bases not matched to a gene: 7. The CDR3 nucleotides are TGTGCCTGGAGTGACCTAGGGACAGGGGGCACGCCCCAGCATTTT. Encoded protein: CAWSDLGTGGTPQHF.

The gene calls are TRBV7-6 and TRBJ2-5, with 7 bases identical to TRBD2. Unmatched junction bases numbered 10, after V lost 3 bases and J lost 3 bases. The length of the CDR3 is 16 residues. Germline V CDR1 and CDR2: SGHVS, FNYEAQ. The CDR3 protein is CASSLNIAGGKETQYF. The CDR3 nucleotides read TGTGCCAGCAGCTTGAATATAGCGGGTGGAAAAGAGACCCAGTACTTC. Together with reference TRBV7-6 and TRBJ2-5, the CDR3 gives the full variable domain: GAGVSQSPRYKVTKRGQDVALRCDPISGHVSLYWYRQALGQGPEFLTYFNYEAQQDKSGLPNDRFSAERPEGSISTLTIQRTEQRDSAMYRCASSLNIAGGKETQYFGPGTRLLVL.

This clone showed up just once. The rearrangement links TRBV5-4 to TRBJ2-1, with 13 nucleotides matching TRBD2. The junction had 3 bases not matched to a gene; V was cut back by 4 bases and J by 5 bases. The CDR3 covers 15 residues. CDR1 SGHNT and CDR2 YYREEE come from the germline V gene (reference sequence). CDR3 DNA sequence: TGTGCCAGCAGCGGGGGACTAGCGGGAAACAATGAGCAGTTCTTC. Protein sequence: CASSGGLAGNNEQFF.

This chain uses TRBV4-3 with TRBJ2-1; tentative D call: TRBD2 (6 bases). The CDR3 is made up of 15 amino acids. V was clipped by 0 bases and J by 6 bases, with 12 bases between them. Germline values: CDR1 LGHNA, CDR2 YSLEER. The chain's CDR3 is CASSQEGTVFNEQFF. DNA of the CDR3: TGCGCCAGCAGCCAAGAGGGGACTGTATTCAATGAGCAGTTCTTC.

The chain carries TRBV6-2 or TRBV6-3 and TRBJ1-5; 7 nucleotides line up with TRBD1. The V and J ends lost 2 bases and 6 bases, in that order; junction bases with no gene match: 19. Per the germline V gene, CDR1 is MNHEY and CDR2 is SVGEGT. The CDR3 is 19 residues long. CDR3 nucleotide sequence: TGTGCCAGCAGTTACGCCCCTCTACCCGGGACAGCGAGCGGTCAGCCCCAGCATTTT. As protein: CASSYAPLPGTASGQPQHF.

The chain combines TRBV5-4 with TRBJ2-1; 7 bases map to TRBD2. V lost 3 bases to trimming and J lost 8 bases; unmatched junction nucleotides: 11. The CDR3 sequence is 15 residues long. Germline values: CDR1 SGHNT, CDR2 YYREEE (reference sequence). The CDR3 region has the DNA TGTGCCAGCAGCTCGGGCCTAGCGGAGGCTTATGAGCAGTTCTTC. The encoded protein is CASSSGLAEAYEQFF.

The CDR3 nucleotides read TGTGCCAGCAGCCTCGGGGGGGGGCCCGGGGAGCTGTTTTTT. Protein: CASSLGGGPGELFF. The chain recombines TRBV11-1 with TRBJ2-2, with 8 bases lining up with TRBD2. Germline values: CDR1 SGHAT, CDR2 FQDESV (reference sequence). CDR3 length: 14 amino acids. V gave up 5 bases and J gave up 6 bases; unmatched junction bases: 5.

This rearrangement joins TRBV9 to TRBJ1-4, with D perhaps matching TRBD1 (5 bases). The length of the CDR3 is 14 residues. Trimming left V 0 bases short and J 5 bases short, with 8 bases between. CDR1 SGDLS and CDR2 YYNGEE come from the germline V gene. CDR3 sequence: CASSVEQVNEKLFF. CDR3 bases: TGTGCCAGCAGCGTAGAACAGGTCAATGAAAAACTGTTTTTT.

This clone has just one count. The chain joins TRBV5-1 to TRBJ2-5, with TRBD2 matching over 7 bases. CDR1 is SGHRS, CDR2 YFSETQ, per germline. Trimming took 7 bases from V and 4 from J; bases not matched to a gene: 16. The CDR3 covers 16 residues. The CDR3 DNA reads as TGCGCCAGCCAGTCCCTAGCGGATATCCCCTTAGAGACCCAGTACTTC. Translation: CASQSLADIPLETQYF.

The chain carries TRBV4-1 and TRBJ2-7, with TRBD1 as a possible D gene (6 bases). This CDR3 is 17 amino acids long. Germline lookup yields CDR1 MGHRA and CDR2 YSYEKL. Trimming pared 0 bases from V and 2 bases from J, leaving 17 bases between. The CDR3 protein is CASSQETGTHIAYEQYF. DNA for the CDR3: TGCGCCAGCAGCCAAGAAACGGGGACACATATTGCCTACGAGCAGTACTTC.

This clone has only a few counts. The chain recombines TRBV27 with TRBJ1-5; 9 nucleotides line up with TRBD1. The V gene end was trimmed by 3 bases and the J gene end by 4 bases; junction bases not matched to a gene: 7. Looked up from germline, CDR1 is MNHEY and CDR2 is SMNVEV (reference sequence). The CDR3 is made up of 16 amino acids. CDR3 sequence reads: CASSFTGQGRNQPQHF. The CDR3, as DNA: TGTGCCAGCAGTTTTACAGGACAGGGGCGAAATCAGCCCCAGCATTTT.

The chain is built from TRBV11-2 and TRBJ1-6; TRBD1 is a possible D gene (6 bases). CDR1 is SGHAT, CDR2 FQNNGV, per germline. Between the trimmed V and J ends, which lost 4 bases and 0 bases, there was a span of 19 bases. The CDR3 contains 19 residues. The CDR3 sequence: CASSSGTPGVASYNSPLHF. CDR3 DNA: TGTGCCAGCAGCTCCGGGACACCCGGAGTAGCCTCCTATAATTCACCCCTCCACTTT. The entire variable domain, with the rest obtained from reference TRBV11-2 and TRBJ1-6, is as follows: EAGVAQSPRYKIIEKRQSVAFWCNPISGHATLYWYQQILGQGPKLLIQFQNNGVVDDSQLPKDRFSAERLKGVDSTLKIQPAKLEDSAVYLCASSSGTPGVASYNSPLHFGNGTRLTVT.

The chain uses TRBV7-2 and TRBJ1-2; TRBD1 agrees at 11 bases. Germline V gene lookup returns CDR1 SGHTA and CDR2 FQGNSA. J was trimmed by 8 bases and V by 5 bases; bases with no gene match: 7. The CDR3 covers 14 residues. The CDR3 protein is CASSPGTGGFGYTF. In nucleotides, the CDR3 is TGTGCCAGCAGCCCTGGGACAGGGGGGTTCGGCTACACCTTC.

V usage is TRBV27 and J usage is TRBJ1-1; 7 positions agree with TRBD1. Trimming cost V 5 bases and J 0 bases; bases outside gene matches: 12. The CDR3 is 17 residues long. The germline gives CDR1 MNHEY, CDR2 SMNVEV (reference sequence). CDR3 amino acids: CASSGRDRGFMNTEAFF. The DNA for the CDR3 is TGTGCCAGCAGTGGGCGGGACAGAGGTTTCATGAACACTGAAGCTTTCTTT.

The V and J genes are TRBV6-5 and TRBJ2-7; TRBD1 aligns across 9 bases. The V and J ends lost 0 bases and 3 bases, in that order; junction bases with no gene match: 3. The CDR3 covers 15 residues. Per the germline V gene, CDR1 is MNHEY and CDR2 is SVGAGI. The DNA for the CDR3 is TGTGCCAGCAGTTACTCGACAGGGGGGAACTACGAGCAGTACTTC. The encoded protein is CASSYSTGGNYEQYF.

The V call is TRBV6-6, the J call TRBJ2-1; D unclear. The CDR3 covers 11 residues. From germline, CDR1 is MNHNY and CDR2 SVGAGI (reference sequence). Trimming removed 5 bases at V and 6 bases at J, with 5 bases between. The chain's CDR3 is CASSPFNEQFF. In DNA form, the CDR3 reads TGTGCCAGCAGTCCATTCAATGAGCAGTTCTTC.